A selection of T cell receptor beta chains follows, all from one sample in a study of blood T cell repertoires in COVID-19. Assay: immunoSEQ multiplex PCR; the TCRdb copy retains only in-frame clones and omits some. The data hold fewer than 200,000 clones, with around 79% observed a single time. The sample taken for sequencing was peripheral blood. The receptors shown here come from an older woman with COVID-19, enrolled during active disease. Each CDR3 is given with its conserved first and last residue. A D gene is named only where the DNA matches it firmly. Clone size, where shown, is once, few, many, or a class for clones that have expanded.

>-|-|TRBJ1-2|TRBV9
CASSAGGSRVYGYTF
TGTGCCAGCAGCGCCGGCGGAAGTAGAGTCTATGGCTACACCTTC
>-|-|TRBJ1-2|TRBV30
CAWSAPVSGYTF
TGTGCCTGGAGTGCCCCGGTTAGTGGCTACACCTTC
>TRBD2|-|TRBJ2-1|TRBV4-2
CASSQETSGRPESSYNEQFF
TGTGCCAGCAGCCAAGAGACTAGCGGGAGGCCCGAGAGCTCCTACAATGAGCAGTTCTTC
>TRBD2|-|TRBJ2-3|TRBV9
CASSVVGAGGTDTQYF
TGTGCCAGCAGCGTAGTCGGAGCGGGGGGCACAGATACGCAGTATTTT
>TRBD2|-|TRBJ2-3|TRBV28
CASIRPLAGGADTQYF
TGTGCCAGCATAAGGCCACTAGCGGGAGGGGCAGATACGCAGTATTTT
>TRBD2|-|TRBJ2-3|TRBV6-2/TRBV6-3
CASSYGRAGGYDTQYF
TGTGCCAGCAGTTACGGGCGAGCGGGGGGATACGATACGCAGTATTTT
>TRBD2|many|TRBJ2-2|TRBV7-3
CASSMLAGGRVTGELFF
TGTGCCAGCAGTATGCTAGCGGGAGGGCGCGTCACCGGGGAGCTGTTTTTT
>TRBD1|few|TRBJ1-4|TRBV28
CASWGQGREKLFF
TGTGCCAGTTGGGGACAGGGTCGTGAAAAACTGTTTTTT
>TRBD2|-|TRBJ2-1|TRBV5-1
CASSSAGGGDNEQFF
TGCGCCAGCAGCTCAGCGGGAGGCGGGGACAATGAGCAGTTCTTC
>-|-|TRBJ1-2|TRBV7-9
CASTETGRNYGYTF
TGTGCCAGCACAGAGACAGGACGTAACTATGGCTACACCTTC
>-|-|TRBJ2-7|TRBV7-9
CASSFVSYEQYF
TGTGCCAGCAGCTTCGTCTCCTACGAGCAGTACTTC
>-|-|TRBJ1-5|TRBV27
CASSLWGGIVNQPQHF
TGTGCCAGCAGTTTATGGGGGGGAATAGTCAATCAGCCCCAGCATTTT
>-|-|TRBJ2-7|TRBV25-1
CASSEYTGEQYF
TGTGCCAGCAGTGAATATACCGGCGAGCAGTACTTC
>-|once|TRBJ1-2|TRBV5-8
CASSLGELGYTF
TGTGCCAGCAGCTTGGGGGAGTTAGGCTACACCTTC
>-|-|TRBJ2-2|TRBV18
CASSPRQNPNTGELFF
TGTGCCAGCTCCCCGCGGCAAAACCCGAACACCGGGGAGCTGTTTTTT
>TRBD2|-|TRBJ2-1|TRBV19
CASSIGLAGGISEQFF
TGTGCCAGTAGTATTGGACTAGCGGGGGGGATTAGTGAGCAGTTCTTC
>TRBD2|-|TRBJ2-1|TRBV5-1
CASSYGTSAINEQFF
TGCGCCAGCAGTTACGGGACTAGCGCTATCAATGAGCAGTTCTTC
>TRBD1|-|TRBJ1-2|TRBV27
CASRPTGTGINYGYTF
TGTGCCAGCAGACCCACCGGGACAGGGATTAACTATGGCTACACCTTC
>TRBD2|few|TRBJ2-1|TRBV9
CASSVRTSPDEQFF
TGTGCCAGCAGCGTTAGGACTAGTCCGGATGAGCAGTTCTTC
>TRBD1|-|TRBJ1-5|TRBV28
CASNDRGPGNQPQHF
TGTGCCAGCAATGACAGGGGGCCGGGCAATCAGCCCCAGCATTTT
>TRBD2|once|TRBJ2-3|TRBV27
CASSFSREPTDTQYF
TGTGCCAGCAGTTTCTCGCGGGAGCCAACAGATACGCAGTATTTT
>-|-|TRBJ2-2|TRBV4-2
CASSQDHGTGELFF
TGTGCCAGCAGCCAAGATCACGGGACCGGGGAGCTGTTTTTT
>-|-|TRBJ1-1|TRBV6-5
CASSYRTVRGTEAFF
TGTGCCAGCAGTTACAGGACAGTCCGGGGCACTGAAGCTTTCTTT
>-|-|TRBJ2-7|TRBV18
CASSPRRDSPYEQYF
TGTGCCAGCTCACCACGGCGGGACAGCCCCTACGAGCAGTACTTC
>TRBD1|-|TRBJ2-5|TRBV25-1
CASSDPQGVGETQYF
TGTGCCAGCAGTGACCCACAGGGGGTAGGGGAGACCCAGTACTTC
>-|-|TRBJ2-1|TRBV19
CASSGRGGLEQFF
TGTGCCAGTAGTGGGAGAGGAGGGCTTGAGCAGTTCTTC
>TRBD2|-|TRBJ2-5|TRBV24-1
CATSDLAGETQYF
TGTGCCACCAGTGATCTAGCGGGAGAGACCCAGTACTTC
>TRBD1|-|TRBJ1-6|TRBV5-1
CASQTGTENSPLHF
TGCGCCAGCCAAACCGGGACAGAGAATTCACCCCTCCACTTT
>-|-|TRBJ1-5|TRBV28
CASSLRPQHF
TGTGCCAGCAGTTTACGGCCCCAGCATTTT
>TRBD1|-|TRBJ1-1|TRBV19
CASSVGQGGPEAFF
TGTGCCAGTAGTGTTGGACAGGGTGGTCCTGAAGCTTTCTTT
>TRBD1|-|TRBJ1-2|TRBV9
CASTRGQGVNYGYTF
TGTGCCAGCACGAGGGGACAGGGGGTTAACTATGGCTACACCTTC
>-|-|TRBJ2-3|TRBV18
CASGALTDTQYF
TGTGCCAGCGGGGCCCTCACAGATACGCAGTATTTT
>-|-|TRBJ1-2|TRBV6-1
CASSEGQALGYTF
TGTGCCAGCAGTGAGGGGCAGGCTTTGGGCTACACCTTC
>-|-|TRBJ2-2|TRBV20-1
CSASKLSRALTGELFF
TGCAGTGCTAGTAAACTGTCCAGGGCCCTCACCGGGGAGCTGTTTTTT
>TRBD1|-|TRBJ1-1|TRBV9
CASSGSDRGVEAFF
TGTGCCAGCAGCGGATCGGACAGGGGGGTTGAAGCTTTCTTT